Presented here are 30 T cell receptor beta chains from one specimen sequenced in a study of blood T cell repertoires in COVID-19. The assay was immunoSEQ multiplex PCR, and TCRdb's table has in-frame clones only and misses some. The table shows roughly 150,000 clones, with roughly 80% occurring only once. Input material: peripheral blood. These receptors were collected from an older man with acute or convalescent COVID-19.

The chain is built from TRBV19 and TRBJ1-1; D not certain. The germline CDR1 and CDR2 sequences are LNHDA and SQIVND (reference sequence). Trimming stripped 1 base from V and 1 base from J, with 7 bases between. CDR3 length: 14 residues. CDR3 region: CASSIVAGNTEAFF. In DNA, the CDR3 is TGTGCCAGTAGTATAGTCGCGGGGAACACTGAAGCTTTCTTT.

This rearrangement joins TRBV24-1 to TRBJ2-1; 12 bases are shared with TRBD2. This CDR3 has 16 residues. Trimming cost V 2 bases and J 8 bases; bases outside gene matches: 6. The V gene's germline CDR1 is KGHDR and CDR2 SFDVKD. The CDR3 is CATSDSLAGGPDEQFF. The CDR3 DNA follows: TGTGCCACCAGTGATTCTCTAGCGGGGGGGCCTGATGAGCAGTTCTTC.

This clone was recorded a few times. The rearrangement joins TRBV6-6 to TRBJ1-1, with D uncertain. The CDR3 is 14 residues long. Trimming removed 6 bases from V and 6 bases from J, with 17 bases in between. Germline V gene lookup returns CDR1 MNHNY and CDR2 SVGAGI (reference sequence). The DNA of the CDR3 is TGTGCCAGCAGCAGCGAGGCTCTTATGTCTGAAGCTTTCTTT. Its protein product is CASSSEALMSEAFF.

Here the CDR3 reads CASSRTSGASVITQYF. Here the CDR3 DNA reads TGTGCCAGCTCTAGGACTAGCGGGGCCTCGGTTATTACGCAGTATTTT. V gene TRBV18 combines with J gene TRBJ2-3; 12 nucleotides agree with TRBD2. CDR3 size: 16 residues. V shed 6 bases and J 8 bases; nucleotides not matched to a gene: 12. Looked up from germline, CDR1 is KGHSH and CDR2 is LQKENI.

This chain uses TRBV6-5 with TRBJ1-1, with D hard to call. V was shortened by 6 bases and J by 6 bases, with 14 bases between the two germline ends. Per the germline V gene, CDR1 is MNHEY and CDR2 is SVGAGI. The CDR3 has 13 residues. CDR3 amino acids: CASRSHLGPEAFF. The DNA of the CDR3 is TGTGCCAGCAGGTCCCACCTGGGCCCTGAAGCTTTCTTT.

The V and J genes are TRBV9 and TRBJ2-7; TRBD1 matches at 9 bases. Trimming took 4 bases from V and 2 from J; bases not matched to a gene: 10. The CDR3 has 16 residues. Germline V gene data show CDR1 as SGDLS and CDR2 as YYNGEE. The CDR3 coding sequence is TGTGCCAGCAGCACCTCCCCGGGACAGGGTGCCTACGAGCAGTACTTC. It specifies CASSTSPGQGAYEQYF.

This chain uses TRBV10-3 with TRBJ1-1; a weak D match, TRBD1 (5 bases). The CDR3 is 12 residues long. Germline V gene data show CDR1 as ENHRY and CDR2 as SYGVKD. V lost 6 bases and J lost 1, with 6 bases in between. The CDR3 coding sequence is TGTGCCATCAGAACAGGGAACACTGAAGCTTTCTTT. This gives the protein CAIRTGNTEAFF.

The rearrangement uses TRBV7-2 and TRBJ1-2; TRBD1 agrees at 9 bases. CDR1 SGHTA and CDR2 FQGNSA come from the germline V gene. This CDR3 is built from 19 residues. V dropped 2 bases and J dropped 6; count of bases not matched to a gene: 19. The CDR3 sequence is CASSLSRTGTGGGHNGYTF. The CDR3 bases are TGTGCCAGCAGCTTATCTCGGACAGGAACAGGGGGCGGGCATAATGGCTACACCTTC. The whole variable domain, remainder taken from reference TRBV7-2 and TRBJ1-2, is GAGVSQSPSNKVTEKGKDVELRCDPISGHTALYWYRQSLGQGLEFLIYFQGNSAPDKSGLPSDRFSAERTGGSVSTLTIQRTQQEDSAVYLCASSLSRTGTGGGHNGYTFGSGTRLTVV.

This clone was counted only a few times. The V gene is TRBV24-1, the J gene TRBJ2-4, with 8 bases identical to TRBD1. In germline, CDR1 is KGHDR, CDR2 SFDVKD. This CDR3 is built from 14 residues. Germline trimming cut 4 bases from V and 4 bases from J; bases unmatched to any gene: 2. CDR3 sequence (DNA): TGTGCCACCAGTGACGGACAGGGAAAAAACATTCAGTACTTC. It encodes CATSDGQGKNIQYF.

The chain employs TRBV6-1 and TRBJ1-4; 12 bases are shared with TRBD1. The germline gives CDR1 MNHNS, CDR2 SASEGT. The CDR3 runs to 17 residues. After removal of 4 bases from V and 8 bases from J, the junction contained 11 bases not matched to a gene. CDR3 in amino acids: CASSVAGQGAVREKLFF. The CDR3 region has the DNA TGTGCCAGCAGTGTGGCGGGACAGGGGGCAGTAAGGGAAAAACTGTTTTTT.

This chain uses TRBV6-2 or TRBV6-3 with TRBJ2-1; 12 bases agree with TRBD2. The CDR3 totals 15 residues. CDR1 is MNHEY, CDR2 SVGEGT, per germline. J lost 6 bases, V lost 4 bases, and 4 bases had no gene match. In DNA form, the CDR3 reads TGTGCCAGCAGTTTGACTAGCGGGAGAAGCAATGAGCAGTTCTTC. Amino acids: CASSLTSGRSNEQFF.

CDR3 loop: CASSLGWSSYNSPLHF. In DNA, the CDR3 is TGTGCCAGCAGCTTAGGGTGGAGCTCCTATAATTCACCCCTCCACTTT. This rearrangement joins TRBV7-9 to TRBJ1-6; unclear D gene. The germline V gene encodes CDR1 SEHNR and CDR2 FQNEAQ (reference sequence). The germline V and J ends were trimmed by 1 base and 0 bases, with 7 bases remaining between them. The CDR3 is 16 amino acids.

This chain joins TRBV19 and TRBJ2-5; 8 nucleotides match TRBD1. This CDR3 comprises 13 residues. Looked up from germline, CDR1 is LNHDA and CDR2 is SQIVND (reference sequence). The J segment lost 5 bases and the V segment lost 6 bases, leaving 5 bases of the junction unmatched. CDR3: CASSQNRGETQYF. CDR3 DNA: TGTGCCAGTAGCCAAAACAGGGGGGAGACCCAGTACTTC.

The chain links TRBV6-5 to TRBJ1-2, with 8 bases lining up with TRBD1. The CDR3 has 14 amino acids. Germline CDR1 reads MNHEY; CDR2 reads SVGAGI. J was trimmed by 4 bases and V by 11 bases; bases with no gene match: 12. CDR3 amino acids: CAAPRAGGGYGYTF. The CDR3 bases are TGTGCCGCTCCCCGGGCAGGGGGCGGCTATGGCTACACCTTC.

The J gene is TRBJ1-4, the V gene TRBV6-5, with a possible D match to TRBD1 (5 bases). V lost 6 bases and J lost 3, with 14 bases in between. The germline gives CDR1 MNHEY, CDR2 SVGAGI. This CDR3 is built from 15 residues. The CDR3 here is CASRKALTANEKLFF. The CDR3 bases are TGTGCCAGCAGGAAAGCCTTGACAGCTAATGAAAAACTGTTTTTT.

The rearrangement links TRBV10-3 to TRBJ1-2; D is perhaps TRBD1 (5 bases). Germline-derived CDR1 and CDR2 are ENHRY and SYGVKD. Trimming pared 0 bases from V and 2 bases from J, leaving 10 bases between. The CDR3 length is 15 residues. The chain's CDR3 is CAISESPGQNYGYTF. CDR3 coding DNA: TGTGCCATCAGTGAGTCGCCCGGACAAAACTATGGCTACACCTTC.

The chain couples TRBV5-5 to TRBJ1-1; 9 nucleotides agree with TRBD1. The germline gives CDR1 SGHKS, CDR2 YYEKEE (reference sequence). After removal of 5 bases from V and 2 bases from J, the junction contained 10 bases not matched to a gene. The CDR3 consists of 16 residues. Here the CDR3 reads CASRTIPGQGNTEAFF. Written as DNA, the CDR3 is TGTGCCAGCAGGACTATTCCGGGACAGGGAAACACTGAAGCTTTCTTT.

This clone was counted ten times or more. J is TRBJ2-2 and V is TRBV6-6; D possibly corresponds to TRBD1 (5 bases). Between the trimmed V and J ends, which lost 2 bases and 7 bases, there was a span of 11 bases. CDR1 is MNHNY and CDR2 is SVGAGI in the germline V gene (reference sequence). The CDR3 consists of 14 residues. CDR3 in amino acids: CASSYPQGYGELFF. The CDR3 bases are TGTGCCAGCAGTTACCCTCAGGGCTACGGGGAGCTGTTTTTT.

CDR3 amino acids: CASSNRDRTWGGYTF. In DNA, the CDR3 is TGTGCCAGCAGCAACAGGGACAGGACCTGGGGTGGCTACACCTTC. The chain links TRBV21-1 to TRBJ1-2; the D call of TRBD1 is as the table states it, not checked on the DNA. TRBV21-1 is shown as a pseudogene. The CDR3 has 15 amino acids.

CDR3 DNA sequence: TGTGCCACCACGAGGTGGGGCACTGGAAACACCATATATTTT. This gives the protein CATTRWGTGNTIYF. This chain links TRBV7-2 with TRBJ1-3, with D tentatively TRBD1 (5 bases). The CDR3 is 14 residues long. Per germline, CDR1 SGHTA and CDR2 FQGNSA. V lost 10 bases to trimming and J lost 2 bases, with 15 bases between them.

The V call is TRBV11-3, the J call TRBJ2-3; 10 bases are a match to TRBD2. V trimming: 3 bases; J trimming: 3 bases; junction bases outside the gene matches: 3. This CDR3 is built from 15 residues. Germline V gene lookup returns CDR1 SGHNT and CDR2 YENEEA. The CDR3, as DNA: TGTGCCAGCAGCTTGAGCGGGGGGGCAACAGATACGCAGTATTTT. Its translation is CASSLSGGATDTQYF.

The chain joins TRBV19 to TRBJ2-1, with 16 bases matching TRBD2. The V gene's germline CDR1 is LNHDA and CDR2 SQIVND (reference sequence). The CDR3 is made up of 19 amino acids. V lost 4 bases, J lost 7 bases, and 13 bases stayed unmatched. CDR3 coding DNA: TGTGCCAGTAGTACCCTGGGACTAGCGGGAGGGCGGGGGGAGAATGAGCAGTTCTTC. This translates into CASSTLGLAGGRGENEQFF.

The V gene is TRBV27, the J gene TRBJ2-7; TRBD2 matches at 8 bases. This CDR3 has 15 amino acids. Trimming took 2 bases from V and 7 from J; bases not matched to a gene: 10. The germline CDR1 and CDR2 sequences are MNHEY and SMNVEV (reference sequence). CDR3 coding DNA: TGTGCCAGCAGTTTAATTACTAGCGGAGGGGGAGAGCAGTACTTC. It yields the protein CASSLITSGGGEQYF.

The chain has TRBV18 and TRBJ1-6, with TRBD1 as a possible D gene (5 bases). The length of the CDR3 is 15 residues. The V gene lost 0 bases and the J gene lost 8 bases, with 11 bases spanning the gap. Germline V gives CDR1 KGHSH, CDR2 LQKENI. DNA of the CDR3: TGTGCCAGCTCACCACCCTCGGGGGTTTATTCACCCCTCCACTTT. This codes for CASSPPSGVYSPLHF. The variable domain in full, with the rest retrieved from reference TRBV18 and TRBJ1-6, is NAGVMQNPRHLVRRRGQEARLRCSPMKGHSHVYWYRQLPEEGLKFMVYLQKENIIDESGMPKERFSAEFPKEGPSILRIQQVVRGDSAAYFCASSPPSGVYSPLHFGNGTRLTVT.

The genes are TRBV7-9 and TRBJ1-1; D may be TRBD1 (6 bases). The germline V and J ends were trimmed by 6 bases and 5 bases, with 19 bases remaining between them. The CDR3 runs to 15 residues. The germline CDR1 and CDR2 sequences are SEHNR and FQNEAQ (reference sequence). The CDR3 sequence is CASSTDRMGWTEAFF. The CDR3 DNA reads as TGTGCCAGCAGTACAGACAGGATGGGTTGGACTGAAGCTTTCTTT.

The genes are TRBV11-2 and TRBJ1-1, with D perhaps matching TRBD1 (5 bases). Germline V gives CDR1 SGHAT, CDR2 FQNNGV. The CDR3 has 14 residues. V gave up 3 bases and J gave up 3 bases, with 11 bases separating them. CDR3 sequence (DNA): TGTGCCAGCAGCTTGGGGCGCTGGGACACTGAAGCTTTCTTT. It codes for CASSLGRWDTEAFF. Filled out from reference TRBV11-2 and TRBJ1-1, the complete variable domain reads EAGVAQSPRYKIIEKRQSVAFWCNPISGHATLYWYQQILGQGPKLLIQFQNNGVVDDSQLPKDRFSAERLKGVDSTLKIQPAKLEDSAVYLCASSLGRWDTEAFFGQGTRLTVV.

The chain has TRBV3-1 (or the pseudogene TRBV3-2) and TRBJ1-2, with 7 bases identical to TRBD1. V dropped 6 bases and J dropped 2; count of bases not matched to a gene: 6. The CDR3 loop spans 14 amino acids. Germline V gene sequence: CDR1 LGHDT, CDR2 YNNKEL (reference sequence). The CDR3: CASSPRGSNYGYTF. In nucleotides, the CDR3 is TGTGCCAGCAGTCCCAGGGGGTCCAACTATGGCTACACCTTC.

The chain combines TRBV6-5 with TRBJ1-4; 8 bases map to TRBD1. The CDR3 has 14 residues. Germline CDR1 MNHEY, CDR2 SVGAGI. The V and J ends lost 2 bases and 8 bases, in that order; junction bases with no gene match: 4. CDR3 amino acids: CASSYGQGEEKLFF. CDR3 coding DNA: TGTGCCAGCAGTTACGGACAGGGTGAGGAAAAACTGTTTTTT.

The gene calls are TRBV7-6 and TRBJ1-4; TRBD1 aligns across 8 bases. The CDR3 covers 15 residues. The germline CDR1 and CDR2 sequences are SGHVS and FNYEAQ. J was trimmed by 7 bases and V by 5 bases; bases with no gene match: 9. This chain's CDR3 is CASSVQGDRSEKLFF. The CDR3 nucleotides are TGTGCCAGCAGCGTACAGGGGGATCGGAGTGAAAAACTGTTTTTT.

V usage is TRBV14 and J usage is TRBJ1-2, with a tentative D call TRBD1 (5 bases). This CDR3 spans 15 amino acids. V lost 1 base to trimming and J lost 1 base, with 10 bases between them. The germline CDR1 and CDR2 sequences are SGHDN and FVKESK. DNA of the CDR3: TGTGCCAGCAGCCAAGTTGGGGGGATTAACTATGGCTACACCTTC. It translates to CASSQVGGINYGYTF.